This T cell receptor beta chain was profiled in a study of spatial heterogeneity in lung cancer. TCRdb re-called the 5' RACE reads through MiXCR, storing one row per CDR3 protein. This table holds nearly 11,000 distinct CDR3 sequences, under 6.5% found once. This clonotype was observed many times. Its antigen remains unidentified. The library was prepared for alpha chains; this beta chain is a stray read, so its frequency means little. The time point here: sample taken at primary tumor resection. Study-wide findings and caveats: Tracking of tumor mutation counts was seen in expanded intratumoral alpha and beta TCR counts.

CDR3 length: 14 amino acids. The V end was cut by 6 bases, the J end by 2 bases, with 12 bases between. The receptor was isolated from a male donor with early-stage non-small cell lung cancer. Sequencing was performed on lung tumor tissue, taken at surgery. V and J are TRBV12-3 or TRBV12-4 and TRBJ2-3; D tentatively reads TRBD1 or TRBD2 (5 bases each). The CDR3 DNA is TGTGCCAGCAGCCGGGACGGTTACACAGATACGCAGTATTTT. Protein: CASSRDGYTDTQYF.